The 2 T cell receptor beta chains given below trace back to one sample, sequenced in a study of shared clonotypes between healthy human individuals. Clones were read by immunoSEQ multiplex PCR, and TCRdb kept only the in-frame ones, dropping some. The sample contains approximately 500,000 clones, roughly 95% of which appear only once. Source material: naive CD4+ T cells sorted from blood. The subset denotes: CD45RA+ positively selected. Source of these receptors: a woman aged 25 to 39 in good health.

Concerning this clone: This sample also contains other DNA sequences that code for the same CDR3. This rearrangement joins TRBV18 to TRBJ2-7; 11 bases line up with TRBD1. CDR3 length: 15 residues. Unmatched junction bases numbered 4, after V lost 4 bases and J lost 2 bases. CDR1 and CDR2 from the germline V gene are KGHSH and LQKENI. CDR3 sequence: CASSLGTGGAYEQYF. CDR3 bases: TGTGCCAGCTCACTTGGGACAGGGGGTGCCTACGAGCAGTACTTC. Looking up the rest from reference TRBV18 and TRBJ2-7 gives the full variable domain: NAGVMQNPRHLVRRRGQEARLRCSPMKGHSHVYWYRQLPEEGLKFMVYLQKENIIDESGMPKERFSAEFPKEGPSILRIQQVVRGDSAAYFCASSLGTGGAYEQYFGPGTRLTVT.

The V gene is TRBV2, the J gene TRBJ2-1; D unclear. The length of the CDR3 is 13 residues. Per germline, CDR1 SNHLY and CDR2 FYNNEI. Between the trimmed V and J ends, which lost 2 bases and 9 bases, there was a span of 11 bases. The CDR3 DNA reads TGTGCCAGCAGTGAAAGTAGAGAGAGTGAGCAGTTCTTC. It specifies CASSESRESEQFF.